The TCR beta chain described here comes from a study of early T cells in non-severe SARS-CoV-2 infection. Turning to this clonotype: The junction departs from germline at one end; a sequencing error may be responsible.

Per the germline V gene, CDR1 is SSHAT and CDR2 is FNYEAQ (reference sequence). The CDR3 is 14 residues long. TCRdb reanalysed the 5' RACE reads using MiXCR and keeps one entry per CDR3 protein. The table has about 64,000 distinct CDR3 sequences, roughly 12% seen once; the top ten hold over 1.2%. This chain joins TRBV7-7 and TRBJ2-7, with TRBD2 matching 9 bases. This receptor was taken from an adult who was a healthcare worker with PCR-confirmed SARS-CoV-2 infection or an uninfected control (not recorded which). The starting material was whole blood, obtained at baseline. CDR3 amino acids: CASSPSGVPYEQYF. The CDR3 bases are TGTGCTAGCAGCCCTAGCGGGGTCCCCTACGAGCAGTACTTC.